The clone carrying this T cell receptor beta chain was detected only once. Sequenced by immunoSEQ multiplex PCR; TCRdb stores in-frame clones only, minus some. The repertoire holds fewer than 100,000 clones, with roughly 82% as singletons. Germline CDR1 is SGHTA and CDR2 is FQGNSA. The CDR3 is 15 amino acids. V lost 1 base and J lost 11, with 21 bases in between. The data were obtained in a study of blood T cell repertoires in COVID-19. This sequence joins TRBV7-2 and TRBJ2-7; TRBD1 might be the D (6 bases). The sample comprised peripheral blood. The source is a woman between 45 and 60 years old with acute or convalescent COVID-19. For the CDR3, the DNA is TGTGCCAGCAGCTTAGAAATAAACAGGGCAGACAAGGAGTACTTC. This sequence encodes CASSLEINRADKEYF. The whole variable domain, filled in from reference TRBV7-2 and TRBJ2-7, reads GAGVSQSPSNKVTEKGKDVELRCDPISGHTALYWYRQSLGQGLEFLIYFQGNSAPDKSGLPSDRFSAERTGGSVSTLTIQRTQQEDSAVYLCASSLEINRADKEYFGPGTRLTVT.